These 7 T cell receptor beta chains originate from one sample sequenced in a study of TIL therapy for anti-PD-1-resistant metastatic lung cancer. This was the immunoSEQ v3 assay. Some clones are missing from TCRdb's copy, which holds only in-frame ones; the method was immunoSEQ multiplex PCR. The table includes 45,000 to 75,000 clones, around 87% detected once. Time point specified: pre-treatment sample, taken before nivolumab and TIL therapy. Specimen: blood, collected at baseline. These receptors came from a person between 25 and 80 years old with non-small cell lung cancer.

V is TRBV5-6 and J is TRBJ2-2; the D is unclear. Germline V gives CDR1 SGHDT, CDR2 YYEEEE. V shed 0 bases and J shed 0 bases, with 12 bases lying between them. The CDR3 is made up of 17 amino acids. The CDR3 DNA reads TGTGCCAGCAGCTTGGCCATGTGGAAAGCGAACACCGGGGAGCTGTTTTTT. Translation gives CASSLAMWKANTGELFF.

In this sample, this clone turned up once. J is TRBJ2-1 and V is TRBV7-2; possibly TRBD2 for D (5 bases). The CDR3 length is 18 residues. With 5 bases removed from V and 3 bases from J, the gap between germline ends came to 23 bases. Germline-derived CDR1 and CDR2 are SGHTA and FQGNSA. CDR3 sequence reads: CASSTQMGARVGYNEQFF. CDR3 bases: TGTGCCAGCAGCACCCAGATGGGAGCTAGGGTAGGCTACAATGAGCAGTTCTTC.

This clone was recorded a few times. The chain combines TRBV25-1 with TRBJ1-5; TRBD1 aligns across 8 bases. V gave up 3 bases and J gave up 3 bases; unmatched junction bases: 1. Germline V CDR1 and CDR2: MGHDK, SYGVNS. There are 14 residues in the CDR3. Written as DNA, the CDR3 is TGTGCCAGCAGTGAGACAGGGGTCAATCAGCCCCAGCATTTT. Its translation: CASSETGVNQPQHF.

V and J are TRBV27 and TRBJ1-2; D is perhaps TRBD1 (6 bases). The CDR3 is 14 residues long. With 5 bases removed from V and 1 base from J, the gap between germline ends came to 11 bases. CDR1 is MNHEY, CDR2 SMNVEV, per germline (reference sequence). The CDR3 nucleotides are TGTGCCAGCAGTAAGGGGGGGGATAACTATGGCTACACCTTC. Amino acid sequence: CASSKGGDNYGYTF.

This chain's CDR3 is CASRATGDPGNTIYF. The DNA for the CDR3 is TGTGCCAGCAGGGCCACAGGGGACCCTGGAAACACCATATATTTT. The genes are TRBV27 and TRBJ1-3, with 7 bases lining up with TRBD1. There are 15 residues in the CDR3. Looked up from germline, CDR1 is MNHEY and CDR2 is SMNVEV (reference sequence). V lost 6 bases to trimming and J lost 2 bases; unmatched junction nucleotides: 7.

The chain recombines TRBV6-5 with TRBJ2-2; D call uncertain. There are 11 residues in the CDR3. The V end was cut by 8 bases, the J end by 5 bases, with 6 bases between. CDR1 and CDR2 from the germline V gene are MNHEY and SVGAGI. For the CDR3, the DNA is TGTGCCAGCCGGATAACCGGGGAGCTGTTTTTT. Protein product: CASRITGELFF.

This clone turned up a few times. The chain couples TRBV7-9 to TRBJ2-2; D assignment may be TRBD1 or TRBD2 (5 bases each). The V and J ends lost 7 bases and 5 bases respectively, with 11 bases between them. CDR1 is SEHNR, CDR2 FQNEAQ, per germline (reference sequence). The CDR3 sequence is 13 residues long. The CDR3 bases are TGTGCCAGCACAGGAGAGGGGACCGGGGAGCTGTTTTTT. The encoded protein is CASTGEGTGELFF.